This TCR beta chain is from a study of T cells in Graves' hyperthyroidism and ophthalmopathy (dated by TCRdb to the late 2010s). Regarding the research as a whole: Peripheral blood samples were taken at initial diagnosis, before any treatment was given. To identify TCR V-J signatures that set the groups apart, the researchers used a discovery cohort of 100 or so patients, made up of 40 to 45 with Graves' ophthalmopathy and about 59 with stable Graves' hyperthyroidism. Prospective prediction of ophthalmopathy was tested in an independent validation cohort of about 19 hyperthyroidism patients and roughly 16 patients who later progressed to ophthalmopathy. The 95 to 100 discovery patients were randomly split 7:3 into training and test sets. In about 6 Graves' hyperthyroidism patients, the study also compared T-cell repertoires from thyroid tissue with T-cell repertoires from blood. Once sampling was done, hyperthyroidism patients were given methimazole at a starting dose of 30 mg daily, whereas ophthalmopathy patients were given high-dose intravenous methylprednisolone. The paper reports TCR Vbeta CDR3 sequencing of over 120 peripheral blood samples: under 45 ophthalmopathy, 75 to 80 hyperthyroidism and roughly 17 progressor patients. Broad study findings and their caveats: Most expanded thyroid clonotypes (frequency above 0.001) were also found in blood, which suggests that blood repertoires may mirror thyroid immune responses. In cross-validation, a model built on a 13 V-J signature told ophthalmopathy apart from stable hyperthyroidism with over 85% sensitivity and around 81% specificity, and in testing the same model reached 80%/75%. In validation, the model predicted progression to ophthalmopathy a median of about 6 months before onset, with over 55% sensitivity and roughly 72% specificity. Sample size was not statistically predetermined, and investigators were not blinded to group allocation.

Regarding this clonotype: Its antigen has not been determined. Base-call qualities are not available, and no considerably larger clone is one nucleotide away.

V trim: 5 bases; J trim: 4 bases; unmatched bases: 7. The CDR1 and CDR2 encoded by the germline V gene (reference sequence) are GTSNPN and SVGIG. Reading from cysteine to phenylalanine, the CDR3 counts 13 amino acids. Only the CDR3 region is kept as DNA, spanning 39 bases read in frame from base 1. Moderately to severely active disease, a Clinical Activity Score of at least 3, a NOSPECS grade of at least 4, and a duration under 3 months were present in ophthalmopathy patients. Exclusion was applied to patients with uncontrolled infections, other autoimmune diseases, pregnancy or lactation. Diagnoses were established on the basis of clinical symptoms, serum thyroxine and TRAb, thyroid ultrasound, and orbital computed tomography. PBMCs were separated from under 12 ml of fresh peripheral blood using Ficoll-Paque density gradient centrifugation. Total RNA was extracted with Trizol reagent, and quality was checked on an Agilent 2100 Bioanalyzer.

Amplification of TCR beta CDR3 regions was carried out from RNA transcripts. The first round of RT-PCR for the TCR CDR3 was performed with the HTBI primer set and the Qiagen OneStep RT-PCR kit. Libraries were constructed in a second round of multiplex PCR, after which size selection and purification were performed. The libraries were sequenced on an Illumina HiSeq2000 using paired-end 100 bp reads. The original pipeline was this. Raw data were processed with SOAPnuke, discarding reads with adapters, uncalled bases, mean Phred below 15, or no exact constant-primer or identifier match. COPE v1.2.5 was used to merge high-quality paired reads, and clonotypes were defined as unique nucleotide sequences. MiTCR v1.1 was used to align clonotypes to the IMGT TRBV, TRBD and TRBJ reference segments. Only V-J combinations with frequency above 0.0001, covering approximately 99% of repertoires, were analysed. The TCS score was defined as F50 (clonal expansion) divided by E x V (chaos), with BLOSUM62-based TCRdist calculated between CDR3 peptides within each V-J. Welch's t-statistics and random forest reduced 514 V-J features to 13, which were used in a naive Bayes classifier (R e1071). TCRdb cleaned the public reads at Q25 with fastp, built clones with MiXCR and kept in-frame beta chains. Rows matching on CDR3 protein sequence are summarized as one entry with the most common DNA and genes. Clone size and V and J calls follow TCRdb, not the original study. Counted in this sample were nearly 600,000 distinct CDR3 sequences; 14% of them appeared once. The top ten constitute roughly 7.1% of the sample.

Source material: blood. This receptor was taken from a young woman with Graves' ophthalmopathy. Here the chain combines TRBV30 and TRBJ2-5; the central 7 bases match TRBD1. The CDR3 reads CAWAPSGGETQYF. The sequenced DNA is TGTGCCTGGGCACCCTCAGGGGGAGAGACCCAGTACTTC.